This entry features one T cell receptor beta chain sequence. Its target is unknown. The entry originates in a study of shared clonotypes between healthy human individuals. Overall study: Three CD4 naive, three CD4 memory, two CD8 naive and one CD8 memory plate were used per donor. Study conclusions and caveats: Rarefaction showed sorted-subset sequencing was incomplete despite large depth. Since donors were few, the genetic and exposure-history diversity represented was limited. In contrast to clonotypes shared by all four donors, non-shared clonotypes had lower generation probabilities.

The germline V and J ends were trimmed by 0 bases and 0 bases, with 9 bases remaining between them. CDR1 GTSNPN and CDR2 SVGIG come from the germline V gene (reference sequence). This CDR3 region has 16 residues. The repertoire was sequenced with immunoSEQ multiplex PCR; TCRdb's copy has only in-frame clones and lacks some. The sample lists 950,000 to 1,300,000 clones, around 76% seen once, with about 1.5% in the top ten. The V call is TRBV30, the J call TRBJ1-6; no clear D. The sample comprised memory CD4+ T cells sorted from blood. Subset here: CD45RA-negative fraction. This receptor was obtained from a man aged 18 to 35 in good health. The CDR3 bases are TGTGCCTGGAGTGTCTCAGAGAGCTCCTATAATTCACCCCTCCACTTT. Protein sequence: CAWSVSESSYNSPLHF.